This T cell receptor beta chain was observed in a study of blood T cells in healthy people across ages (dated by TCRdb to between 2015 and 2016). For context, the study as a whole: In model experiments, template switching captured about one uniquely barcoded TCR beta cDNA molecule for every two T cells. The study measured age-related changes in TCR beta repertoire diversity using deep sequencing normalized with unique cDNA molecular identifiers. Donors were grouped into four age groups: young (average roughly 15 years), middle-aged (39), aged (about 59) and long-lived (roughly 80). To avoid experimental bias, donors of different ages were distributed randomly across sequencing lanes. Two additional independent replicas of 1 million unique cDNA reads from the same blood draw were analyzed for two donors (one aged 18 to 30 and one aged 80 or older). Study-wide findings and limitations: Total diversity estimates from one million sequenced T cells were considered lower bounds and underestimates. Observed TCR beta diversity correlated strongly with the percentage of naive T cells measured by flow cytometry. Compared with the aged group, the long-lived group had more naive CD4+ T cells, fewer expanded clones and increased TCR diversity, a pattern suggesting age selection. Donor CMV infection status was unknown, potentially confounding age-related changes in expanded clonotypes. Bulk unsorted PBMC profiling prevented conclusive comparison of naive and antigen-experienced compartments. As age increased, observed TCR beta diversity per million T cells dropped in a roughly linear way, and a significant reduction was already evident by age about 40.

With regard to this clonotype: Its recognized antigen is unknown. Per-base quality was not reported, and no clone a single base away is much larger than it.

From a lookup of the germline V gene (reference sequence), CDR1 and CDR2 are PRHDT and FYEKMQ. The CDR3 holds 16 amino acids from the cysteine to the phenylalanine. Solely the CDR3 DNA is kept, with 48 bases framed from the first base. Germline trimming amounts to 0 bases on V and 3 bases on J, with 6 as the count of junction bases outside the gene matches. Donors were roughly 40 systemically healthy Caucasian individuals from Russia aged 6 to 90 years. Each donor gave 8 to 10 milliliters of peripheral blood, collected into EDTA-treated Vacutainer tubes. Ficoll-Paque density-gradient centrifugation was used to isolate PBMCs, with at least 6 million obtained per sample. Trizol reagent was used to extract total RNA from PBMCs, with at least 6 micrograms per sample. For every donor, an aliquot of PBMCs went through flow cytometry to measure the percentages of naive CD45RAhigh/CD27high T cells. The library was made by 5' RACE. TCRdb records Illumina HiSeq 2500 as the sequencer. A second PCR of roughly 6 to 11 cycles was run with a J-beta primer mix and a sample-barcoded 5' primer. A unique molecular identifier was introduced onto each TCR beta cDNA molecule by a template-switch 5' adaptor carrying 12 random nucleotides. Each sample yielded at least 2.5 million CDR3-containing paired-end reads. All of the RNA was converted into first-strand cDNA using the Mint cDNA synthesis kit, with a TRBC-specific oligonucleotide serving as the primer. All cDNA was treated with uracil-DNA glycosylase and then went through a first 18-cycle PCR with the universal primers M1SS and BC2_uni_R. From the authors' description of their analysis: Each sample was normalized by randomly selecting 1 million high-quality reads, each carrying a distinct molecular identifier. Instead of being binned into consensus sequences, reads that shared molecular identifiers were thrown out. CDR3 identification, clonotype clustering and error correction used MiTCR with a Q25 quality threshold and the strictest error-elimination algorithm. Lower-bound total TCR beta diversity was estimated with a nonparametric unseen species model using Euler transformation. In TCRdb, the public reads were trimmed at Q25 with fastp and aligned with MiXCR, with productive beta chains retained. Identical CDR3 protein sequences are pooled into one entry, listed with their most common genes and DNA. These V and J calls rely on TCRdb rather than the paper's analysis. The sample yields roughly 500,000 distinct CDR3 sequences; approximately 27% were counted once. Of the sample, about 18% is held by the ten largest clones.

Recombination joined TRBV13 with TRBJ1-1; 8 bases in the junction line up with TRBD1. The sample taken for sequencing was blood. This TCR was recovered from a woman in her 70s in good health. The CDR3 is CASSLGPGGEDTEAFF. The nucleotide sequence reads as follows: TGTGCCAGCAGCTTAGGTCCAGGGGGCGAAGACACTGAAGCTTTCTTT.